This is a list of T cell receptor beta chains from one sample in a study of OX40 agonist ivuxolimab in advanced cancers. Here immunoSEQ multiplex PCR was the method, and the copy in TCRdb shows in-frame clones only, minus some. The data hold about 83,000 clones, with about 89% observed a single time. The sequenced sample was CD4+ or CD8+ T cells sorted from blood, obtained in a trial of the OX40 agonist ivuxolimab. These receptors all come from an adult with an advanced solid tumor such as melanoma, head and neck, liver or kidney cancer. The CDR3 runs from the conserved cysteine through the conserved F or W. A D gene is named only where the DNA matches it firmly. Expanded clones are given a class, and other clones once, few, many or no size at all.

D	V	J	size	DNA	CDR3
.	TRBV28	TRBJ2-1	.	TGTGCCAGCAGTTACGGTGTCGAGCAGTTCTTC	CASSYGVEQFF
.	TRBV5-4	TRBJ2-2	.	TGTGCCAGCAGCTTCGGTAGGACGAACACCGGGGAGCTGTTTTTT	CASSFGRTNTGELFF
.	TRBV28	TRBJ1-4	.	TGTGCCAGCAGTTTACTCACAGGGCCTAATGAAAAACTGTTTTTT	CASSLLTGPNEKLFF
.	TRBV4-3	TRBJ1-3	.	TGCGCCAGCAGCCAAGGGCCTAGCTCTGGAAACACCATATATTTT	CASSQGPSSGNTIYF
TRBD1	TRBV13	TRBJ2-5	.	TGTGCCAGCAGCTCGAGGGGACAGGGAGGGCGGGAGACCCAGTACTTC	CASSSRGQGGRETQYF
.	TRBV28	TRBJ1-1	.	TGTGCCAGCAGTTCGTCCCCGGGCGCGGGGACTGAAGCTTTCTTT	CASSSSPGAGTEAFF
.	TRBV4-2	TRBJ2-3	.	TGTGCCAGCAGCCAAGATCTAGAAGATACGCAGTATTTT	CASSQDLEDTQYF
.	TRBV7-7	TRBJ2-2	.	TGTGCTAGCAGCTTATCGATAACCGGGGAGCTGTTTTTT	CASSLSITGELFF
TRBD1	TRBV6-6	TRBJ1-5	.	TGTGCCAGCAGCGTTACACAGGGGTCTCAGCCCCAGCATTTT	CASSVTQGSQPQHF
TRBD2	TRBV28	TRBJ2-1	few	TGTGCCAGCAGTTCCCTGACTAGCGGGAATGAGCAGTTCTTC	CASSSLTSGNEQFF
.	TRBV28	TRBJ2-7	.	TGTGCCAGCAGTTTATTTTCGGGACACATCTACGAGCAGTACTTC	CASSLFSGHIYEQYF
.	TRBV14	TRBJ1-1	.	TGTGCCAGCAGCCGGCAAGGTAAATCTGAAGCTTTCTTT	CASSRQGKSEAFF
.	TRBV6-6	TRBJ1-3	.	TGTGCCAGCTCCGGGGGGACTGGAAACACCATATATTTT	CASSGGTGNTIYF
.	TRBV7-9	TRBJ2-2	.	TGTGCCAGCAGCCCGGGCAACACCGGGGAGCTGTTTTTT	CASSPGNTGELFF
TRBD1	TRBV27	TRBJ2-1	.	TGTGCCAGCAGTTTGGACAGGTACAATGAGCAGTTCTTC	CASSLDRYNEQFF
.	TRBV9	TRBJ2-7	.	TGTGCCAGCAGCGTAGAAACAGCCTACGAGCAGTACTTC	CASSVETAYEQYF
.	TRBV2	TRBJ2-2	.	TGTGCCAGCAGTGAAGGGACCGACGCGAACACCGGGGAGCTGTTTTTT	CASSEGTDANTGELFF
.	TRBV10-3	TRBJ1-1	.	TGTGCCATCAGTGGGCCGGTGAACACTGAAGCTTTCTTT	CAISGPVNTEAFF
.	TRBV6-6	TRBJ2-5	.	TGTGCCACCTCTCCTCGACAGCAAGAGACCCAGTACTTC	CATSPRQQETQYF
TRBD1	TRBV5-4	TRBJ1-2	.	TGTGCCAGCAGCTTTATGGGGACAGGGACCTATGGCTACACCTTC	CASSFMGTGTYGYTF
.	TRBV7-8	TRBJ2-7	once	TGTGCCAGCAGCTTGGAGTCGGATCACGAGCAGTACTTC	CASSLESDHEQYF
TRBD2	TRBV2	TRBJ2-1	.	TGTGCCAGCAGTGGAAAAGCGGGAGGGCCGGATGAGCAGTTCTTC	CASSGKAGGPDEQFF
.	TRBV5-4	TRBJ2-5	.	TGTGCCAGCAGCTTGGATAACGGGGCGGCAGAAGACCAAGAGACCCAGTACTTC	CASSLDNGAAEDQETQYF
.	TRBV6-6	TRBJ2-4	.	TGTGCCAGCCTATTCGGGGCAGGGTGGGACATTCAGTACTTC	CASLFGAGWDIQYF
.	TRBV19	TRBJ2-1	.	TGTGCCAGTAGTCATCAAGGGATTAGCTCCTACAATGAGCAGTTCTTC	CASSHQGISSYNEQFF
TRBD2	TRBV7-9	TRBJ2-1	.	TGTGCCAGCAGCAGTGGGGTAGCGGGAGGGCCTTTGGATGAGCAGTTCTTC	CASSSGVAGGPLDEQFF
.	TRBV27	TRBJ1-1	.	TGTGCCAGCAGGCCTACAGGGTCCTTTAAAGCTTTCTTT	CASRPTGSFKAFF
.	TRBV7-3	TRBJ2-3	once	TGTGCCAGCAGCTTAATAGCTAGCACAGATACGCAGTATTTT	CASSLIASTDTQYF
.	TRBV11-2	TRBJ2-7	.	TGTGCCAGCAGCCTCTCCGGGGGATACTACGAGCAGTACTTC	CASSLSGGYYEQYF
TRBD1	TRBV19	TRBJ2-1	.	TGTGCCAGTAGTATTTACGGGACAGGGGATGCCCCTTACAATGAGCAGTTCTTC	CASSIYGTGDAPYNEQFF
.	TRBV27	TRBJ1-6	few	TGTGCCAGCAGTTTAACAGGCTCGAATTCACCCCTCCACTTT	CASSLTGSNSPLHF
TRBD2	TRBV7-6	TRBJ2-3	.	TGTGCCAGCAGCTCCGGACCCATAACTAGCGGGGGTAGCACAGATACGCAGTATTTT	CASSSGPITSGGSTDTQYF
.	TRBV6-5	TRBJ2-7	.	TGTGCCAGCAGTTACTCCCAGGTCTACGAGCAGTACTTC	CASSYSQVYEQYF
.	TRBV27	TRBJ1-5	.	TGTGCCAGCAGTTTAATTCTTGGTCAGCCCCAGCATTTT	CASSLILGQPQHF
.	TRBV6-6	TRBJ2-7	.	TGTGCCAGCAGTTACACAGGCCCTCACGAGCAGTACTTC	CASSYTGPHEQYF
.	TRBV5-4	TRBJ2-7	.	TGTGCCAGCAGCTTGTCAGAGTCCTACGAGCAGTACTTC	CASSLSESYEQYF
.	TRBV4-3	TRBJ1-6	.	TGCGCCAGCAGCCAAGAAGGTACACGGACAGAGGATCATTCACCCCTCCACTTT	CASSQEGTRTEDHSPLHF
TRBD2	TRBV7-2	TRBJ2-1	.	TGTGCCAGCAAGGGGAGAGCGAGCGGGAGGGCCGGTGAGCAGTTCTTC	CASKGRASGRAGEQFF
TRBD2	TRBV27	TRBJ2-5	.	TGTGCCAGCAGTTCTCTAGCGGCGTGGGGTCCCGAGACCGGAAAAGAGACCCAGTACTTC	CASSSLAAWGPETGKETQYF
.	TRBV6-6	TRBJ1-5	few	TGTGCCAGCAGTCCCGGGGTTATGGACAATCAGCCCCAGCATTTT	CASSPGVMDNQPQHF
TRBD1	TRBV6-6	TRBJ1-1	.	TGTGCCAGCAGTTACTCACAGGGGGCGCTCACTGAAGCTTTCTTT	CASSYSQGALTEAFF
TRBD2	TRBV10-3	TRBJ2-1	.	TGTGCCATCAGTGAGCCTAGCGGGAGCTCCTACAATGAGCAGTTCTTC	CAISEPSGSSYNEQFF
.	TRBV28	TRBJ2-3	.	TGTGCCAGCAGTCCCTGGACTAGCACAGATACGCAGTATTTT	CASSPWTSTDTQYF
.	TRBV9	TRBJ1-1	.	TGTGCCAGCAGCCCCCACTCGGGGGGGATTGTCGCTGAAGCTTTCTTT	CASSPHSGGIVAEAFF
.	TRBV19	TRBJ1-5	.	TGTGCCAGTAGTCGAAAGGGCGAGGGCAATCAGCCCCAGCATTTT	CASSRKGEGNQPQHF
.	TRBV11-1	TRBJ2-7	.	TGTGCCAGCAGCTATACACAATACGAGCAGTACTTC	CASSYTQYEQYF
TRBD1	TRBV15	TRBJ1-1	.	TGTGCCACCAGCAGGACAGGGGGCACTGAAGCTTTCTTT	CATSRTGGTEAFF
TRBD1	TRBV28	TRBJ1-5	.	TGTGCCAGCAGCACTACCTGGACAGGGGAGCTTCAGCCCCAGCATTTT	CASSTTWTGELQPQHF
.	TRBV30	TRBJ1-4	.	TGTGCCTGGGGCCGGGACTCAACTAATGAAAAACTGTTTTTT	CAWGRDSTNEKLFF
.	TRBV21-1	TRBJ2-2	.	TGTGCCACCGCCACGAACACCGGGGAGCTGTTTTTT	CATATNTGELFF
.	TRBV7-9	TRBJ2-7	.	TGTGCCAGCAGCTTACTGGGCGGCTACGAGCAGTACTTC	CASSLLGGYEQYF
.	TRBV4-2	TRBJ1-6	.	TGTGCCAGCAGCCAAGATGATCCCTACGGCAATAATTCACCCCTCCACTTT	CASSQDDPYGNNSPLHF
.	TRBV6-5	TRBJ1-2	.	TGTGCCAGCAGTTACTCGAAGGTCGTCGATGGCTACACCTTC	CASSYSKVVDGYTF
.	TRBV6-5	TRBJ2-1	.	TGTGCCAGCAGTCTCCGAAAGACCCACGGTGAGCAGTTCTTC	CASSLRKTHGEQFF
.	TRBV30	TRBJ2-3	.	TGTGCCTGGAGCCTTGTAAATACGCAGTATTTT	CAWSLVNTQYF